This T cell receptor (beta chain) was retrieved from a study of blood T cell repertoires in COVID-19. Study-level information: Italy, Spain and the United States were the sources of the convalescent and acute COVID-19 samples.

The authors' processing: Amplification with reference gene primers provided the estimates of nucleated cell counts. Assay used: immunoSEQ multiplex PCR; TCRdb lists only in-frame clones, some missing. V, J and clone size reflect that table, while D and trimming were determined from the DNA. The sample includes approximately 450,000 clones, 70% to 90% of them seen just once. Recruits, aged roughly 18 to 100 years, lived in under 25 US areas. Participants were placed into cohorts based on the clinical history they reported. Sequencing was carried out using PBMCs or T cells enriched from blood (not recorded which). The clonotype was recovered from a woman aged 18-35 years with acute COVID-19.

Here the CDR3 DNA reads TGTGCCAGCAGCCGCGGAGGGAACACTGAAGCTTTCTTT. Amino acid sequence: CASSRGGNTEAFF. The chain recombines TRBV7-8 with TRBJ1-1, with D unresolved. CDR1 is SGHVS and CDR2 is FQNEAQ in the germline V gene. This CDR3 comprises 13 residues. The V and J ends lost 5 bases and 1 base respectively, with 8 bases between them.